These 18 T cell receptor beta chains were sequenced from one sample in a study of T cell clonality in common variable immunodeficiency. Study-level points and caveats: Fewer deletions and N-nucleotide insertions were reportedly seen in common variable immunodeficiency TCR beta sequences.

Using immunoSEQ multiplex PCR, the repertoire was profiled, and TCRdb retains in-frame clones only, with some absent. Recorded here are almost 20,000 clones, none singletons. No antigens are known for them. The sequenced material came from peripheral blood mononuclear cells. The receptors shown here come from a human donor with common variable immunodeficiency.

Ten or more counts support this clone. Coverage ceases 3 residues before the CDR3 finishes, and the germline J gene fills in the end. The V gene is TRBV19, the J gene TRBJ2-1, with a weak D call TRBD2 (6 bases). V was cut by 9 bases and J by 7 bases, with 19 bases left in between. This CDR3 is built from 14 residues. Germline V gene sequence: CDR1 LNHDA, CDR2 SQIVND (reference sequence). The sequenced part of the CDR3 DNA is TGTGCCAGCCGATCGGGGCTACGGGGGAATGAG. It specifies CASRSGLRGNE. The CDR3 reads in full as CASRSGLRGNEQFF.

The table lists this clone with many counts. This CDR3 reads CACHPGLAGNTGELFF. CDR3 bases read: TGTGCCTGCCATCCGGGACTAGCGGGGAACACCGGGGAG. The chain carries TRBV30 and TRBJ2-2; 12 positions agree with TRBD2. Read sequence stops 3 residues before the CDR3 end, and the germline J gene provides the missing end. Per the germline V gene, CDR1 is GTSNPN and CDR2 is SVGIG (reference sequence). V trimming: 6 bases; J trimming: 1 base; junction bases outside the gene matches: 6. CDR3 length: 16 amino acids.

This clone has a handful of counts. Read data end 3 residues before the CDR3 end; the end is taken from the germline J gene. This sample includes further DNA sequences coding for the same CDR3. The chain combines TRBV2 with TRBJ2-7; TRBD1 matches at 9 bases. J lost 3 bases, V lost 6 bases, and 3 bases had no gene match. Germline V gene lookup returns CDR1 SNHLY and CDR2 FYNNEI. The CDR3 is 13 residues long. The CDR3 DNA, read in part, is TGTGCCAGCAGCCGGGACAGGGACTACGAG. Its protein is CASSRDRDYE. The entire CDR3 reads CASSRDRDYEQYF.

This clone has a count of ten or more. The CDR3 extends 3 residues past the end of the read, so its final part is completed from the germline J gene. The J gene is TRBJ2-5, the V gene TRBV2; D might be TRBD1 (5 bases). V lost 6 bases and J 4 bases, leaving 12 bases between the germline ends. The CDR3 spans 13 residues. CDR1 is SNHLY, CDR2 FYNNEI, per germline. CDR3 bases read: TGTGCCAGCAGGGGGCAGGCTTCAGAGACC. This gives the protein CASRGQASET. The entire CDR3 sequence reads CASRGQASETQYF.

This clone was seen at least ten times. The CDR3 is cut off 3 residues early in the read; its end comes from the germline J gene. The V and J genes are TRBV18 and TRBJ1-5, with a weak D call TRBD1 (5 bases). Deletions cut 6 bases from V and 6 bases from J, with 18 bases between. This CDR3 region has 15 residues. The V gene's germline CDR1 is KGHSH and CDR2 LQKENI. Here the CDR3 reads CASSAAGSLFQPQHF. The DNA read from the CDR3 is TGTGCCAGCTCGGCGGCAGGGTCCTTGTTTCAGCCC.

This clone was seen many times. The CDR3 extends 3 residues past the end of the read, so its final part is completed from the germline J gene. The chain has TRBV7-6 and TRBJ2-3; 7 positions agree with TRBD2. Germline V gene sequence: CDR1 SGHVS, CDR2 FNYEAQ. The CDR3 sequence is 17 residues long. V gave up 6 bases and J gave up 6 bases; unmatched junction bases: 18. Partial CDR3 DNA: TGTGCCAGCAGTTTCGACCCACCGGGACTAACCTGGGATACG. Translated: CASSFDPPGLTWDT. The full CDR3 sequence reads CASSFDPPGLTWDTQYF.

This clone was found a few times. The read finishes 3 residues shy of the CDR3 end, and the germline J gene is used to complete it. The rearrangement joins TRBV7-9 to TRBJ2-1; 7 positions agree with TRBD1. The CDR3 spans 15 residues. Germline loops: CDR1 SEHNR, CDR2 FQNEAQ (reference sequence). Trimming cost V 5 bases and J 2 bases; bases outside gene matches: 6. CDR3 bases read: TGTGCCAGCAGCCGGGACAGTGGACCCTACAATGAG. Protein product: CASSRDSGPYNE. Given in full, the CDR3 is CASSRDSGPYNEQFF.

This clone was seen at least ten times. From the germline J gene comes the end of the CDR3, since the read stops 3 residues before it. J is TRBJ2-1 and V is TRBV4-1; the match to TRBD1 covers 7 bases. The CDR3 totals 14 residues. J gave up 8 bases and V 5 bases, and 9 bases lay outside the gene matches. Germline V gene data show CDR1 as MGHRA and CDR2 as YSYEKL. The part of the CDR3 DNA that was read is TGCGCCAGCAGCAGAGACAGGGAACGAGATGAG. This translates into CASSRDRERDE. The CDR3 in its entirety is CASSRDRERDEQFF.

The sample holds many counts of this clone. The CDR3 extends 3 residues past the end of the read, so its final part is completed from the germline J gene. The rearrangement links TRBV30 to TRBJ2-3, with D possibly being TRBD1 (6 bases). V gave up 5 bases and J gave up 8 bases, with 11 bases separating them. Germline lookup yields CDR1 GTSNPN and CDR2 SVGIG (reference sequence). The CDR3 length is 11 residues. The CDR3 protein is CAWAIGGTQYF. The sequenced part of the CDR3 DNA is TGTGCCTGGGCCATAGGGGGTACG.

This clone was recorded many times. The read ends 3 residues early relative to the CDR3; the germline J gene fills the gap. The genes are TRBV6-4 and TRBJ2-4; 7 bases are shared with TRBD2. The CDR3 covers 13 residues. Trimming at V came to 3 bases and at J to 7 bases, leaving 3 bases not matched to a gene. CDR1 is MRHNA and CDR2 is SNTAGT in the germline V gene. The CDR3: CASSEGGSNIQYF. CDR3 bases read: TGTGCCAGCAGTGAGGGCGGGAGTAACATT.

This clone has a handful of counts. The CDR3 extends 3 residues past the end of the read, so its final part is completed from the germline J gene. This sequence joins TRBV7-8 and TRBJ1-5; weak D call: TRBD1 (5 bases). The V end was cut by 1 base, the J end by 3 bases, with 10 bases between. CDR1 and CDR2 from the germline V gene are SGHVS and FQNEAQ. The CDR3 has 15 amino acids. CDR3 DNA, as far as it was read: TGTGCCAGCAGCTTAGAATCAGGGAACAATCAGCCC. Translating gives CASSLESGNNQP. The CDR3, in full, reads CASSLESGNNQPQHF. Supplemented by reference TRBV7-8 and TRBJ1-5, the full variable domain reads GAGVSQSPRYKVAKRGQDVALRCDPISGHVSLFWYQQALGQGPEFLTYFQNEAQLDKSGLPSDRFFAERPEGSVSTLKIQRTQQEDSAVYLCASSLESGNNQPQHFGDGTRLSIL.

At least ten counts were recorded for this clone. The read stops 3 residues short of the end of the CDR3; the missing end is completed from the germline J gene. The chain links TRBV15 to TRBJ2-1; D is ambiguous. The V gene's germline CDR1 is LNHNV and CDR2 YYDKDF (reference sequence). The CDR3 spans 13 residues. Trimming removed 0 bases at V and 9 bases at J, with 9 bases between. The covered CDR3 bases are TGTGCCACCAGCAGAGAGGGCTTCGGTGAG. As protein: CATSREGFGE. In full, the CDR3 is CATSREGFGEQFF.

This clone has a count of ten or more. The CDR3 end lies 3 residues beyond the end of the read and is filled in from the germline J gene. This chain links TRBV20-1 with TRBJ2-2; TRBD1 aligns across 9 bases. J was trimmed by 4 bases and V by 5 bases; bases with no gene match: 5. Germline loops: CDR1 DFQATT, CDR2 SNEGSKA (reference sequence). There are 14 residues in the CDR3. CDR3 DNA, as far as it was read: TGCAGTGCTGAAGACAGGGGGGGCACCGGGGAG. Encoded protein: CSAEDRGGTGE. The full CDR3 sequence reads CSAEDRGGTGELFF.

Many counts were recorded for this clone. The DNA ends 3 residues before the CDR3 does, and the rest of the CDR3 is filled in from the germline J gene. The chain links TRBV12-3 or TRBV12-4 to TRBJ1-1; possible D gene TRBD1, 5 bases. The V and J ends lost 8 bases and 6 bases respectively, with 16 bases between them. The CDR3 has 13 amino acids. This CDR3 is CASGNRGESEAFF. Incomplete CDR3 DNA: TGTGCCAGCGGCAATAGGGGCGAGTCTGAA.

By frequency in the sample, this clone is medium-sized. The read finishes 3 residues shy of the CDR3 end, and the germline J gene is used to complete it. The chain combines TRBV5-6 with TRBJ2-1; the match to TRBD2 covers 7 bases. The CDR3 spans 15 residues. J gave up 3 bases and V 3 bases, and 6 bases lay outside the gene matches. From germline, CDR1 is SGHDT and CDR2 YYEEEE. The CDR3 here is CASSWGLTYYNEQFF. The CDR3 DNA, read in part, is TGTGCCAGCAGCTGGGGACTAACGTACTACAATGAG.

As for this clone: Sequencing ends 3 residues short of the CDR3 end; the germline J gene provides the rest. The J gene is TRBJ1-5, the V gene TRBV2; D is ambiguous. This CDR3 is built from 14 residues. Germline loops: CDR1 SNHLY, CDR2 FYNNEI. Trimming took 1 base from V and 2 from J, leaving 6 bases between them. CDR3 bases read: TGTGCCAGCAGTGAAGAGGCGGGCAATCAGCCC. It encodes CASSEEAGNQP. In full, the CDR3 is CASSEEAGNQPQHF.

This clone was recorded at least ten times. The read ends 3 residues early relative to the CDR3; the germline J gene fills the gap. This chain joins TRBV19 and TRBJ1-5; 10 bases map to TRBD1. The CDR3 spans 16 residues. Germline V gene lookup returns CDR1 LNHDA and CDR2 SQIVND (reference sequence). The trim removed 7 bases at V and 0 bases at J, leaving 6 bases unmatched. The CDR3 sequence: CASTPRDRGSNQPQHF. The sequenced CDR3 bases are TGTGCCAGTACCCCCCGGGACAGGGGTAGCAATCAGCCC. The full variable domain, in which reference TRBV19 and TRBJ1-5 provide the parts outside the CDR3, is DGGITQSPKYLFRKEGQNVTLSCEQNLNHDAMYWYRQDPGQGLRLIYYSQIVNDFQKGDIAEGYSVSREKKESFPLTVTSAQKNPTAFYLCASTPRDRGSNQPQHFGDGTRLSIL.

Note on this clone: The read ends 3 residues early relative to the CDR3; the germline J gene fills the gap. The V call is TRBV2, the J call TRBJ1-5, with 7 bases lining up with TRBD1. CDR1 and CDR2 from the germline V gene are SNHLY and FYNNEI. The CDR3 covers 15 residues. The V segment lost 4 bases and the J segment 6 bases; nucleotides outside the gene matches: 9. The CDR3 sequence is CASSVGAGGRQPQHF. CDR3 DNA, as far as it was read: TGTGCCAGCAGTGTAGGGGCAGGGGGACGTCAGCCC.